This TCR beta chain is drawn from a study of tumor-infiltrating lymphocytes in primary liver carcinoma. Study-level background: Each of the growths was stage T1-T3 N0M0, extending about 4 to 10 cm across. Samples returned roughly 3.65 to 7.13 million productive TCRbeta reads, a yield that was similar across tissue types. Study conclusions and caveats: All five tumor regions shared only about 8-25% of top clones.

Starting material for RNA and DNA co-extraction consisted of about 17-34 mg of unsorted bulk tissue. Chronic HBV infection was present, with no prior treatment. Starting material of 500 to 600 ng total RNA yielded TCR beta cDNA via a constant-region primer. Nested multiplex PCR, run for three rounds with slightly modified ARM-PCR, yielded TCR beta libraries. The two initial PCR rounds, approximately 10 cycles each, used TRBV1-TRBV30 forward and C-beta reverse primers. TCRdb recomputed calls from the multiplex PCR reads with MiXCR, one row per CDR3 protein. This table holds 95,000 to 100,000 distinct CDR3 sequences, about 70% found once. Looked up from germline, CDR1 is DFQATT and CDR2 is SNEGSKA (reference sequence). Germline trimming cut 5 bases from V and 5 bases from J; bases unmatched to any gene: 11. CDR3 length equals 15 residues. This clonotype appeared a few times. Its antigen remains unknown.

The TCR sequence derives from a woman aged 60-75 years with primary liver carcinoma and hepatitis B virus infection. The sequenced sample consisted of liver tumor tissue from sampling region 2. Stated subset: tumor region T2, inferior pole. The chain links TRBV20-1 to TRBJ2-7; TRBD2 aligns across 11 bases. The CDR3 DNA reads as TGCAGTGCTCAGACTAGCGGGAACGCGCTGGACGAGCAGTACTTC. Its translation is CSAQTSGNALDEQYF.